The T cell receptor (beta chain) under discussion was sequenced for a study of patients and donors after allogeneic stem cell transplantation. One entry per CDR3 protein results from TCRdb running MiXCR on the RT-PCR reads. The sample shows about a million distinct CDR3 sequences, under 20% of them seen only once. From germline, CDR1 is GTSNPN and CDR2 SVGIG (reference sequence). The CDR3 spans 13 residues. Trimming removed 1 base at V and 5 bases at J, with 12 bases between. Sequenced sample: blood, either unsorted or a sorted T cell fraction (not recorded which). V and J are TRBV30 and TRBJ2-7; D unclear. This clonotype was obtained from a human donor who was either an allogeneic HSCT recipient or a stem cell or donor lymphocyte infusion donor (not recorded which). It is not recorded whose cells these are; they may come from a transplant donor. CDR3 DNA: TGTGCCTGGAGTGGGGTCGAAGGGAACGAGCAGTACTTC. Protein product: CAWSGVEGNEQYF. Full variable domain (rest looked up from reference TRBV30 and TRBJ2-7): SQTIHQWPATLVQPVGSPLSLECTVEGTSNPNLYWYRQAAGRGLQLLFYSVGIGQISSEVPQNLSASRPQDRQFILSSKKLLLSDSGFYLCAWSGVEGNEQYFGPGTRLTVT.